The 8 T cell receptor beta chains given below trace back to one sample, sequenced in a study of T cell responses to AZD1222 COVID-19 vaccine. Clones were sequenced by immunoSEQ multiplex PCR, and TCRdb holds only the in-frame ones, with some missing. The table shows some 91,000 clones, with approximately 94% occurring only once. The sequencing here drew on peripheral blood, taken on day 0 of AZD1222 vaccination. The source is an adult in good health.

The chain combines TRBV7-3 with TRBJ1-6, with a weak D call TRBD1 (6 bases). The CDR3 has 15 amino acids. V was pared by 5 bases and J by 7 bases, with 15 bases between. CDR1 and CDR2 (germline): SGHTA, FQGTGA. The CDR3 region is CASSEAGTSNSPLHF. CDR3 bases: TGTGCCAGCAGCGAGGCCGGGACAAGCAATTCACCCCTCCACTTT.

This clone has just one count. This chain uses TRBV25-1 with TRBJ1-5, with 9 nucleotides matching TRBD1. The CDR3 totals 14 residues. CDR1 and CDR2 from the germline V gene are MGHDK and SYGVNS. The V gene end was trimmed by 6 bases and the J gene end by 5 bases; junction bases not matched to a gene: 5. CDR3 nucleotide sequence: TGTGCCAGCAGCACGGACAGGGGCGATCAGCCCCAGCATTTT. This encodes CASSTDRGDQPQHF.

The chain employs TRBV27 and TRBJ1-5; D might be TRBD1 (6 bases). The V end was cut by 5 bases, the J end by 1 base, with 12 bases between. The CDR3 is 15 amino acids. Germline CDR1 is MNHEY and CDR2 is SMNVEV (reference sequence). The CDR3, as DNA: TGTGCCAGCAGTATAGACAGGCTAAGCAATCAGCCCCAGCATTTT. Translated: CASSIDRLSNQPQHF.

This chain connects TRBV3-1 (or the pseudogene TRBV3-2) to TRBJ1-2; no reliable D call. The CDR3 has 18 amino acids. Looked up from germline, CDR1 is LGHDT and CDR2 is YNNKEL (reference sequence). Trimming left V 2 bases short and J 2 bases short, with 21 bases between. CDR3: CASSQTDSLRALNYGYTF. The CDR3 DNA is TGTGCCAGCAGCCAAACGGATAGTTTGCGGGCCTTAAACTATGGCTACACCTTC.

The chain joins TRBV5-1 to TRBJ1-4; 10 nucleotides agree with TRBD1. This CDR3 is 14 amino acids long. With 3 bases clipped from V and 7 bases from J, the junction kept 3 bases outside the gene matches. Germline CDR1 and CDR2: SGHRS and YFSETQ. The CDR3, as DNA: TGCGCCAGCAGCTCGGGACAGGGGACTGAAAAACTGTTTTTT. Protein product: CASSSGQGTEKLFF.

The V and J genes are TRBV6-4 and TRBJ1-5, with D possibly TRBD1 on 5 matching bases. V dropped 4 bases and J dropped 5 bases, with 15 bases sitting between them. The CDR3 runs to 15 residues. CDR1 is MRHNA, CDR2 SNTAGT, per germline. The CDR3 region is CASSGTHSRDQPQHF. Written as DNA, the CDR3 is TGTGCCAGCAGTGGGACGCACAGCAGGGATCAGCCCCAGCATTTT.

This rearrangement joins TRBV29-1 to TRBJ1-2; TRBD1 agrees at 11 bases. The length of the CDR3 is 13 residues. J was trimmed by 8 bases and V by 4 bases; bases with no gene match: 6. CDR1 SQVTM and CDR2 ANQGSEA come from the germline V gene. CDR3 sequence (DNA): TGCAGCGTTGGGACAGGGGGCGATTCCGGCTACACCTTC. Encoded protein: CSVGTGGDSGYTF.

V gene TRBV5-1 combines with J gene TRBJ1-1, with TRBD1 matching over 7 bases. Trimming cost V 2 bases and J 0 bases; bases outside gene matches: 4. Per germline, CDR1 SGHRS and CDR2 YFSETQ. The CDR3 contains 15 residues. The DNA for the CDR3 is TGCGCCAGCAGCTTTACAGGGGAGTTGAACACTGAAGCTTTCTTT. This sequence encodes CASSFTGELNTEAFF.